This TCR beta chain was sequenced during a study of blood T cell repertoires in COVID-19. The table came from immunoSEQ multiplex PCR; TCRdb's copy has only in-frame clones and leaves some out. Of around 230,000 clones in the sample, more than 70% were seen once. The TCR was taken from a woman in her forties or fifties with acute or convalescent COVID-19. Source material: peripheral blood.

CDR3 loop: CASSLQGSLGTQYF. For the CDR3, the DNA is TGCGCCAGCAGCTTACAGGGTTCCTTGGGGACCCAGTACTTC. This chain connects TRBV5-1 to TRBJ2-5; D possibly corresponds to TRBD1 (6 bases). V lost 2 bases and J 7 bases, leaving 15 bases between the germline ends. This CDR3 region has 14 residues. Germline lookup yields CDR1 SGHRS and CDR2 YFSETQ.